Presented here are 13 T cell receptor beta chains from one specimen sequenced in a study of blood T cells in healthy people across ages (dated by TCRdb to 2014 to 2015). The library came from 5' RACE. Instrument used: Illumina HiSeq 2500. A second PCR of roughly 7 to 11 cycles was performed with a sample-barcoded 5' primer and a J-beta primer mix. In TCRdb, the public reads were trimmed at Q25 with fastp and aligned with MiXCR, with productive beta chains retained. Rows are combined by CDR3 protein, so each entry shows the most common genes and DNA. A total of 650,000 to 1,000,000 distinct CDR3 sequences appear in this sample, under 40% of them only once. The ten biggest clones cover 10% to 15% of the sample. Sequencing was carried out using blood. These receptors originate from a man aged 18 to 30 in good health.

On this clonotype: This may come from a read error, since a much larger clone is one base off. This chain joins TRBV29-1 and TRBJ2-7, with 9 bases lining up with TRBD1. The CDR3 spans 15 residues. V gave up 7 bases and J gave up 5 bases; unmatched junction bases: 15. The germline V gene has CDR1 SQVTM and CDR2 ANQGSEA. CDR3 coding DNA: TGCAGCGCCCTAAACCGGGACAGGGCAACCGACGAGCAGTACTTC. Residues: CSALNRDRATDEQYF.

This clonotype came up once. This rearrangement joins TRBV20-1 to TRBJ2-1; 12 nucleotides line up with TRBD2. Germline V gene lookup returns CDR1 DFQATT and CDR2 SNEGSKA (reference sequence). The J segment lost 7 bases and the V segment lost 8 bases, leaving 6 bases of the junction unmatched. The CDR3 has 13 amino acids. The CDR3 is CSLALAGGNEQFF. As DNA, the CDR3 is TGCAGTTTAGCCCTAGCGGGGGGGAATGAGCAGTTCTTC.

This clonotype was observed many times. J is TRBJ2-1 and V is TRBV29-1; the D gene could be TRBD1 or TRBD2 (5 bases each). The V end was cut by 1 base, the J end by 10 bases, with 17 bases between. The CDR3 is made up of 14 amino acids. Germline-derived CDR1 and CDR2 are SQVTM and ANQGSEA. CDR3 bases: TGCAGCGTTGAAGCCGGGGACCCATCTTGGGAGCAGTTCTTC. It is translated as CSVEAGDPSWEQFF.

This chain joins TRBV20-1 and TRBJ1-4; 7 bases are shared with TRBD1. The CDR3 runs 14 residues. CDR1 and CDR2 from the germline V gene are DFQATT and SNEGSKA (reference sequence). After removal of 5 bases from V and 5 bases from J, the junction contained 8 bases not matched to a gene. The CDR3 loop is CSALRRGLNEKLFF. The CDR3 DNA is TGCAGTGCTCTCCGCAGGGGGTTGAATGAAAAACTGTTTTTT.

The chain has TRBV7-2 and TRBJ2-5; no firm D call. Trimming removed 0 bases from V and 11 bases from J, with 10 bases in between. In germline, CDR1 is SGHTA, CDR2 FQGNSA. CDR3 size: 12 residues. The CDR3 loop is CASSLAGMEQYF. CDR3 nucleotides: TGTGCCAGCAGCTTAGCGGGGATGGAGCAGTACTTC. The variable domain in full, completed from reference TRBV7-2 and TRBJ2-5, reads GAGVSQSPSNKVTEKGKDVELRCDPISGHTALYWYRQSLGQGLEFLIYFQGNSAPDKSGLPSDRFSAERTGGSVSTLTIQRTQQEDSAVYLCASSLAGMEQYFGPGTRLLVL.

This clonotype was seen more than once but under ten times. This rearrangement joins TRBV12-3 or TRBV12-4 to TRBJ2-3, with TRBD2 matching 8 bases. This CDR3 is 15 amino acids long. Trimming removed 5 bases from V and 4 bases from J; junction bases left unmatched: 8. The CDR3 spells CASSRSGAGADTQYF. The CDR3 DNA sequence: TGTGCCAGCAGTCGTAGCGGGGCGGGAGCAGATACGCAGTATTTT.

The rearrangement links TRBV3-1 to TRBJ1-6, with 9 bases lining up with TRBD1. Unmatched junction bases numbered 3, after V lost 1 base and J lost 11 bases. There are 14 residues in the CDR3. Germline assignment: CDR1 LGHDT and CDR2 YNNKEL (reference sequence). CDR3 amino acids: CASSQGTGVTPLHF. The DNA for the CDR3 is TGTGCCAGCAGCCAAGGGACAGGGGTCACACCCCTCCACTTT.

The chain is built from TRBV14 and TRBJ2-5; D perhaps matches TRBD1 (6 bases). The CDR3 loop spans 14 amino acids. The V and J ends lost 2 bases and 11 bases respectively, with 18 bases between them. From germline, CDR1 is SGHDN and CDR2 FVKESK. This CDR3 reads CASSQSDRYTEQYF. CDR3 in DNA: TGTGCCAGCAGCCAAAGCGACAGGTACACTGAGCAGTACTTC.

The chain links TRBV6-2 or TRBV6-3 to TRBJ2-4; D unresolved. The assigned J gene may be wrong: the sequence end matches TRBJ2-7 better. Germline values: CDR1 MNHEY, CDR2 SVGEGT. CDR3 length equals 11 residues. CDR3 protein: CASRGFDEQYF. The CDR3 nucleotides read TGTGCCAGCAGGGGATTCGACGAGCAGTACTTC.

This clonotype has ten or more counts. The chain has TRBV15 and TRBJ2-7, with TRBD1 matching over 7 bases. Germline assignment: CDR1 LNHNV and CDR2 YYDKDF (reference sequence). The CDR3 covers 18 residues. J gave up 2 bases and V 1 base, and 14 bases lay outside the gene matches. DNA for the CDR3: TGTGCCACCAGCAGAGGTGGGACAGCCGAGACTTACACCTACGAGCAGTACTTC. Protein: CATSRGGTAETYTYEQYF.

This clonotype occurred a few times. The chain joins TRBV5-1 to TRBJ1-1; tentatively, D is TRBD1 (6 bases). The V gene's germline CDR1 is SGHRS and CDR2 YFSETQ. V was shortened by 4 bases and J by 3 bases, with 19 bases between the two germline ends. CDR3 length equals 16 residues. The CDR3 DNA reads as TGCGCCAGCAGCCCCCGGGGGGCACAAGCCTACACTGAAGCTTTCTTT. It translates to CASSPRGAQAYTEAFF.

This clonotype was detected only a few times. The V call is TRBV13, the J call TRBJ2-7, with a tentative D call TRBD1 (6 bases). V lost 5 bases and J lost 0, with 11 bases in between. The CDR3 runs to 14 residues. Germline-derived CDR1 and CDR2 are PRHDT and FYEKMQ (reference sequence). CDR3 sequence reads: CASSRRGISYEQYF. Written as DNA, the CDR3 is TGTGCCAGCAGCCGAAGGGGGATCTCCTACGAGCAGTACTTC.

This rearrangement joins TRBV14 to TRBJ2-7, with D maybe TRBD1 (5 bases). Trimming took off 5 bases at V and 2 bases at J, with 19 bases between the two ends. This CDR3 has 16 amino acids. The germline V gene has CDR1 SGHDN and CDR2 FVKESK. CDR3 DNA: TGTGCCAGCAGCGAAGGGGTATCAGGGAACCCCTACGAGCAGTACTTC. Encoded protein: CASSEGVSGNPYEQYF.